These 13 T cell receptor beta chains were sequenced from one sample in a study of metastatic and nonmetastatic thyroid tumors. Thyroid surgery took place with no prior treatment in any patient. TCRdb re-processed the PCR reads through MiXCR. Counted here are approximately 70,000 clones, just over 4% occurring once; the ten biggest clones make up around 20%. The sequencing sample was made of blood. These TCRs come from a female donor with papillary thyroid cancer or a benign thyroid nodule (not recorded which). Some clones in this sample may be carry-over from other donors' samples.

This clone was counted many times. CDR3 loop: CASSYSGSGTDTQYF. CDR3 coding DNA: TGTGCCAGCAGTTACTCGGGGTCTGGCACAGATACGCAGTATTTT. The chain carries TRBV6-5 and TRBJ2-3, with no clear D. The V gene lost 0 bases and the J gene lost 1 base, with 8 bases spanning the gap. CDR1 and CDR2 (germline): MNHEY, SVGAGI. The CDR3 is made up of 15 amino acids.

This clone was recorded many times. The rearrangement joins TRBV5-1 to TRBJ2-3; D gene ambiguous. This CDR3 spans 14 amino acids. Germline CDR1 reads SGHRS; CDR2 reads YFSETQ. V was cut by 0 bases and J by 2 bases, with 7 bases left in between. The DNA of the CDR3 is TGCGCCAGCAGCTTGGGGAGTTCCACAGATACGCAGTATTTT. Encoded protein: CASSLGSSTDTQYF.

V gene TRBV27 combines with J gene TRBJ1-2; TRBD1 matches at 8 bases. Per germline, CDR1 MNHEY and CDR2 SMNVEV (reference sequence). The CDR3 contains 15 residues. The V and J ends lost 5 bases and 8 bases, in that order; junction bases with no gene match: 13. CDR3 sequence: CASSTDREGLRGYTF. DNA of the CDR3: TGTGCCAGCAGTACGGACAGGGAGGGATTGAGGGGCTACACCTTC.

The genes are TRBV7-2 and TRBJ1-2; D is perhaps TRBD1 (5 bases). The CDR3 contains 14 residues. Germline CDR1 reads SGHTA; CDR2 reads FQGNSA. V lost 4 bases, J lost 5 bases, and 14 bases lay in between. DNA of the CDR3: TGTGCCAGCAGCTCTGGGCAGGGCCAATATGGCTACACCTTC. Translated: CASSSGQGQYGYTF.

On this clone: Possible read error: a much larger clone is one base away. The J gene is TRBJ1-2, the V gene TRBV6-2 or TRBV6-3; 9 nucleotides match TRBD1. The CDR3 consists of 16 residues. After removal of 8 bases from V and 12 bases from J, the junction contained 22 bases not matched to a gene. From germline, CDR1 is MNHEY and CDR2 SVGEGT. The CDR3 is CASSPTTGTGTFGDTF. CDR3 DNA sequence: TGTGCCAGCTCACCAACGACCGGGACAGGGACTTTCGGCGACACCTTC.

This clone has a count of ten or more. The chain combines TRBV6-1 with TRBJ2-3; D is unclear. Trimming pared 5 bases from V and 1 base from J, leaving 13 bases between. The CDR3 is 15 amino acids. Germline V gene lookup returns CDR1 MNHNS and CDR2 SASEGT. The CDR3 DNA sequence: TGTGCCAGCAGTCCCTACGGTTGGCGCACAGATACGCAGTATTTT. Protein product: CASSPYGWRTDTQYF.

This clone came up many times. This rearrangement joins TRBV20-1 to TRBJ1-2, with TRBD1 matching 7 bases. Germline values: CDR1 DFQATT, CDR2 SNEGSKA (reference sequence). CDR3 length: 13 residues. V lost 3 bases, J lost 7 bases, and 8 bases stayed unmatched. CDR3 loop: CSARGGQPGGYTF. In DNA, the CDR3 is TGCAGTGCTAGGGGGGGACAGCCTGGTGGCTACACCTTC.

Of note for this clone: A much larger clone is a single base away; this may be a read error. This rearrangement joins TRBV9 to TRBJ2-5; 7 bases line up with TRBD1. CDR3 length equals 15 residues. Germline CDR1 reads SGDLS; CDR2 reads YYNGEE. In DNA form, the CDR3 reads TGTGCCAGCAGCGCCAGACAGGGACCCTTAGTGACCCTGTACTTC. Protein: CASSARQGPLVTLYF.

Many counts were recorded for this clone. The rearrangement links TRBV7-3 to TRBJ2-3; 9 bases line up with TRBD2. The CDR3 covers 19 residues. J gave up 2 bases and V 2 bases, and 14 bases lay outside the gene matches. Per germline, CDR1 SGHTA and CDR2 FQGTGA. CDR3 DNA sequence: TGTGCCAGCAGCTTATTGGCAGGGGTGGCGGGAGGGCCCACAGATACGCAGTATTTT. Translated: CASSLLAGVAGGPTDTQYF.

This clone was seen a handful of times. With a much larger clone just one base away, this may be a read error. This chain uses TRBV10-2 with TRBJ1-1; D not resolved. V lost 0 bases to trimming and J lost 8 bases, with 10 bases between them. CDR3 length: 13 residues. Germline V lookup: CDR1 WSHSY, CDR2 SAAADI. The CDR3 DNA sequence: TGCGCCAGCAGTGAGTCGAAAGTCCCCGAAGCTTTCTTT. Protein sequence: CASSESKVPEAFF.

The table lists this clone with a few counts. Possible read error: a much larger clone is one base away. The rearrangement joins TRBV7-9 to TRBJ2-1; 10 nucleotides agree with TRBD2. Germline-derived CDR1 and CDR2 are SEHNR and FQNEAQ (reference sequence). The length of the CDR3 is 17 residues. In nucleotides, the CDR3 is TGTGTCAGCAGCCTTAGGCCCAGCGGGAGGGCCGATAATGAGCAGTTCTTC. Its translation is CVSSLRPSGRADNEQFF.

As concerns this clone: It may be a read error: a sequence one base away is much more abundant. This chain uses TRBV20-1 with TRBJ2-5, with 10 bases that match TRBD2. CDR3 length equals 15 residues. Trimming took 6 bases from V and 2 from J; bases not matched to a gene: 9. Germline V lookup: CDR1 DFQATT, CDR2 SNEGSKA (reference sequence). CDR3 region: CSALNSGRSQETQYF. The CDR3 nucleotides are TGCAGTGCCCTAAATAGCGGGAGGTCACAAGAGACCCAGTACTTC.

This clone was detected many times. The chain employs TRBV5-1 and TRBJ1-2, with D perhaps matching TRBD1 (5 bases). The CDR3 totals 14 residues. Germline V gives CDR1 SGHRS, CDR2 YFSETQ. V lost 2 bases to trimming and J lost 7 bases, with 15 bases between them. CDR3 in amino acids: CASSFQGEGFGYTF. CDR3 DNA: TGCGCCAGCAGCTTCCAGGGTGAGGGGTTTGGCTACACCTTC.